This is a list of T cell receptor beta chains from one sample in a study of T-cell reconstitution after alpha-beta-depleted transplantation in children. TCRdb ran MiXCR on the PCR reads and lists one entry per CDR3 protein. The table shows about 500,000 distinct CDR3 sequences, with around a third occurring only once. Sequenced material: PBMCs from the stem cell graft donor, taken from the stem cell graft. Receptors were obtained from a human donor who donated a stem cell graft to a child with aplastic anemia. Both conserved end residues are part of each CDR3. The order of the fields is clone size, V gene, J gene, D gene, CDR3 DNA, CDR3 protein. D genes are given only for firm matches. Some rows have no size entry. The others give once, few or many, or a class for an expanded clone.

>-|TRBV18|TRBJ1-4|-
TGTGCCAGCTCACCACCGTACAGGACTAATGAAAAACTGTTTTTT
CASSPPYRTNEKLFF
>-|TRBV7-2|TRBJ2-1|TRBD2
TGTGCCAGCAGCCCTCAAGGACTAGCGGCGTACAATGAGCAGTTCTTC
CASSPQGLAAYNEQFF
>-|TRBV19|TRBJ1-4|TRBD1
TGTGCCAGTAGACCCCCGGACAGGGGCGAAAAACTGTTTTTT
CASRPPDRGEKLFF
>few|TRBV27|TRBJ1-5|-
TGTGCCAGCAGTTTAAAGGGGCATCAGCCCCAGCATTTT
CASSLKGHQPQHF
>once|TRBV27|TRBJ2-2|-
TGTGCCAGCAGCCATTTAAACACCGGGGAGCTGTTTTTT
CASSHLNTGELFF
>-|TRBV28|TRBJ1-3|-
TGTGCCAGCAGTTCAATGACAGGCTCTGGAAACACCATATATTTT
CASSSMTGSGNTIYF
>many|TRBV5-1|TRBJ1-2|TRBD1
TGCGCCAGCAGCCCCGGGACAGGGGGCGGATATGGCTACACCTTC
CASSPGTGGGYGYTF
>-|TRBV18|TRBJ2-7|-
TGTGCCAGCTCACCAAAGGGACCTTCCTACGAGCAGTACTTC
CASSPKGPSYEQYF
>-|TRBV3-1|TRBJ1-2|-
TGTGCCAGCAGCCATAGGTTATATGGCTACACCTTC
CASSHRLYGYTF
>-|TRBV28|TRBJ2-7|-
TGTGCCAGCAGAGGGGACTCCCCACGGTGGCACTTC
CASRGDSPRWHF
>few|TRBV20-1|TRBJ1-4|-
TGCAGTGCTAGAGATCAAAGGGGACCAACTAATGAAAAACTGTTTTTT
CSARDQRGPTNEKLFF
>-|TRBV7-9|TRBJ2-4|-
TGTGCCAGCAGCTGGACCGGTTCCCCCACCAAAAACATTCAGTACTTC
CASSWTGSPTKNIQYF
>once|TRBV28|TRBJ1-4|-
TGTGCCAGCAGTTTAGTAAATCCAACTAATGAAAAACTGTTTTTT
CASSLVNPTNEKLFF
>-|TRBV29-1|TRBJ1-1|TRBD1
TGCAGCGCGTGGGACAGGAACACTGAAGCTTTCTTT
CSAWDRNTEAFF
>-|TRBV29-1|TRBJ1-1|-
TGCAGCGTCCTCCAGACAGGAGAGAACACTGAAGCTTTCTTT
CSVLQTGENTEAFF
>few|TRBV7-8|TRBJ1-4|-
TGTGCCAGCAGCTTAGTGTTCGGAAATGAAAAACTGTTTTTT
CASSLVFGNEKLFF